This T cell receptor (beta chain) was captured by sequencing in a study of CD8 T cells in Susac syndrome. V was cut by 6 bases and J by 4 bases, with 21 bases left in between. The V gene's germline CDR1 is MNHEY and CDR2 SMNVEV (reference sequence). CDR3 length: 16 residues. When the RNA was reverse transcribed, random hexamers were used with an input of about 0.45 to 1 ug. TCRdb reanalysed the immunoSEQ multiplex PCR reads using MiXCR and keeps one entry per CDR3 protein. The sample lists about 430,000 distinct CDR3 sequences, approximately 85% occurring once. This clonotype was seen only once. The sample consisted of CD8+ T cells from PBMCs. The source is a human donor with multiple sclerosis. The rearrangement uses TRBV27 and TRBJ1-2; possibly TRBD1 for D (6 bases). DNA for the CDR3: TGTGCCAGCAGCCTTTCCGCAGGACAGCTCATCTATGGCTACACCTTC. Protein sequence: CASSLSAGQLIYGYTF.